A selection of T cell receptor beta chains follows, all from one sample in a study of CD8+ T cells in alopecia areata. Profiled with immunoSEQ multiplex PCR; TCRdb holds only in-frame clones, not every one. The sample carries approximately 98,000 clones, around 59% recorded once. Sequencing input: CD8+ T cells sorted from blood. These TCRs come from a human donor in good health. Both conserved end residues are part of each CDR3. Fields, in order: J gene, V gene, clone size, D gene, CDR3 DNA, CDR3 protein. The D gene is left open where the match is weak. Expanded clones get a size class; other rows say once, few or many, or leave the size out.

>TRBJ2-3|TRBV4-1|.|.
TGCGCCAGCAGGGGTTTCGGCACAGATACGCAGTATTTT
CASRGFGTDTQYF
>TRBJ1-5|TRBV5-6|few|.
TGTGCCAGCAGCTTGCGCAATCAGCCCCAGCATTTT
CASSLRNQPQHF
>TRBJ2-5|TRBV9|.|.
TGTGCCAGCAGCTCCGAGTCGTACCAAGAGACCCAGTACTTC
CASSSESYQETQYF
>TRBJ1-2|TRBV13|.|TRBD1
TGTGCCAGCAGCCCAGGCACAGGGGCTTCCTCTAACTATGGCTACACCTTC
CASSPGTGASSNYGYTF
>TRBJ2-5|TRBV4-3|.|TRBD2
TGCGCCAGCAGCCAAACGGCTAGCGGGGGGGTAAAGACCCAGTACTTC
CASSQTASGGVKTQYF
>TRBJ2-2|TRBV30|once|.
TGTGCCTGGAGCCTAGCTAGCCGGGTCACCGGGGAGCTGTTTTTT
CAWSLASRVTGELFF
>TRBJ2-2|TRBV28|.|.
TGTGCCAGCAGTTATGCAGGGGTCGGGGAGCTGTTTTTT
CASSYAGVGELFF
>TRBJ2-5|TRBV7-7|few|TRBD2
TGTGCTAGCAGCTTCGGACTAGCGGGGGGTGAGACCCAGTACTTC
CASSFGLAGGETQYF
>TRBJ2-7|TRBV29-1|.|.
TGCAGCGTTGGCCCCCAGGGCTACGAGCAGTACTTC
CSVGPQGYEQYF
>TRBJ1-4|TRBV5-1|few|TRBD1
TGCGCCAGCAGCTCTGGGGGACAGGGTCATGAAAAACTGTTTTTT
CASSSGGQGHEKLFF
>TRBJ2-3|TRBV28|many|.
TGTGCCAGCAGTTTTGGGGCAGATACGCAGTATTTT
CASSFGADTQYF
>TRBJ2-5|TRBV7-8|once|.
TGTGCCAGCAGCCCACCAGGGCCGCAAGAGACCCAGTACTTC
CASSPPGPQETQYF
>TRBJ2-3|TRBV2|.|.
TGTGCCAGCAGTGAAGCCTTAGGGGGAGGCACAGATACGCAGTATTTT
CASSEALGGGTDTQYF
>TRBJ2-5|TRBV25-1|.|.
TGTGCCAGTTCAGGGGTGCAAGAGACCCAGTACTTC
CASSGVQETQYF
>TRBJ1-2|TRBV2|once|.
TGTGCCAGCAGTGAACCCGGACCATATTTCGACTATGGCTACACCTTC
CASSEPGPYFDYGYTF
>TRBJ1-6|TRBV6-5|.|.
TGTGCCAGCAGTTACGGGGTGTATAATTCACCCCTCCACTTT
CASSYGVYNSPLHF
>TRBJ2-7|TRBV13|.|.
TGTGCCAGCAGCTCCAGAGGCGAGCAGTACTTC
CASSSRGEQYF
>TRBJ1-1|TRBV7-9|.|.
TGTGCCAGCAGCCTGGCCGGGGGGTCCGGCTGGAACACTGAAGCTTTCTTT
CASSLAGGSGWNTEAFF
>TRBJ2-7|TRBV7-2|.|.
TGTGCCAGCAGCTTCGGGACGGAGGGCTACGAGCAGTACTTC
CASSFGTEGYEQYF
>TRBJ2-7|TRBV9|once|TRBD2
TGTGCCAGCAGCGTAGGAGCGGGGACCACCTACGAGCAGTACTTC
CASSVGAGTTYEQYF
>TRBJ2-7|TRBV6-6|.|.
TGTGCCAGCATCATTAGCAACTCCTACGAGCAGTACTTC
CASIISNSYEQYF
>TRBJ2-7|TRBV7-7|once|.
TGTGCTAGCAGCTTAGGCGGAACCTACGAGCAGTACTTC
CASSLGGTYEQYF
>TRBJ2-3|TRBV10-3|.|.
TGTGCCATCAGGGAGAGAGTCACGTTGACAGATACGCAGTATTTT
CAIRERVTLTDTQYF
>TRBJ2-3|TRBV9|.|TRBD2
TGTGCCAGCAGCGGCCGACCGGGACTATCGACAGATACGCAGTATTTT
CASSGRPGLSTDTQYF
>TRBJ2-3|TRBV6-4|few|TRBD1
TGTGCCAGCAGTATTGGGACAGGGTCAACAGATACGCAGTATTTT
CASSIGTGSTDTQYF
>TRBJ1-4|TRBV28|few|.
TGTGCCAGTTACACGTTTCGGGCAGGGGTAGAAGAAAAACTGTTTTTT
CASYTFRAGVEEKLFF
>TRBJ1-2|TRBV20-1|.|.
TGCAGTGCTAGAGATATGGTTGGACAGAACTTC
CSARDMVGQNF
>TRBJ1-2|TRBV28|.|TRBD1
TGTGCCAGCAGCACAATCTGGACAGGGACTAACTATGGCTACACCTTC
CASSTIWTGTNYGYTF
>TRBJ1-6|TRBV4-3|.|.
TGCGCCAGCAGCCAGTTTCAGAATTCACCCCTCCACTTT
CASSQFQNSPLHF
>TRBJ1-2|TRBV5-6|.|TRBD1
TGTGCCAGCAGCTTGCCGGCAGGGGGAGATGGCTACACCTTC
CASSLPAGGDGYTF
>TRBJ2-7|TRBV7-8|.|TRBD1
TGTGCCAGCAGCTTTTACAGGGGAATCTCCTACGAGCAGTACTTC
CASSFYRGISYEQYF
>TRBJ2-7|TRBV6-1|.|.
TGTGCCAGCAGTGAAGGCTACGAGCAGTACTTC
CASSEGYEQYF
>TRBJ1-1|TRBV7-9|.|TRBD1
TGTGCCAGCAGCTTTCCCGGGACAGATGAAGCTTTCTTT
CASSFPGTDEAFF